A selection of T cell receptor beta chains follows, all from one sample in a study of cytomegalovirus exposure and HLA in healthy donors. The assay was immunoSEQ multiplex PCR, and TCRdb's table has in-frame clones only and misses some. The data hold 95,000 to 150,000 clones, with around 75% observed a single time. The sequenced sample consisted of PBMCs. The receptors were sampled from a woman between 50 and 59 years old in good health and CMV-seronegative. CDR3s include the opening cysteine and the closing phenylalanine or tryptophan. Fields, in order: D gene, J gene, V gene, clone size, CDR3 protein, CDR3 DNA. D genes are given only for firm matches. Rows may omit the clone size; those that give it use once, few, many or a size class.

d_gene: -; j_gene: TRBJ2-5; v_gene: TRBV30; abundance: -; CDR3aa: CAWSLGETQYF; CDR3nt: TGTGCCTGGTCCCTCGGGGAGACCCAGTACTTC
d_gene: -; j_gene: TRBJ2-3; v_gene: TRBV15; abundance: -; CDR3aa: CATSRDPAQDTQYF; CDR3nt: TGTGCCACCAGCAGAGATCCCGCTCAGGATACGCAGTATTTT
d_gene: -; j_gene: TRBJ2-7; v_gene: TRBV19; abundance: few; CDR3aa: CASSIETGIGEQYF; CDR3nt: TGTGCCAGTAGTATAGAAACAGGGATCGGCGAGCAGTACTTC
d_gene: -; j_gene: TRBJ1-4; v_gene: TRBV7-9; abundance: -; CDR3aa: CSSSLAGASGNEKLFF; CDR3nt: TGTTCCAGCAGCTTAGCGGGGGCCTCGGGTAATGAAAAACTGTTTTTT
d_gene: -; j_gene: TRBJ2-7; v_gene: TRBV19; abundance: -; CDR3aa: CANYNEQYF; CDR3nt: TGTGCCAACTACAACGAGCAGTACTTC
d_gene: -; j_gene: TRBJ1-1; v_gene: TRBV6-1; abundance: -; CDR3aa: CASSSLGGRNTEAFF; CDR3nt: TGTGCCAGCAGTTCCTTGGGGGGAAGGAACACTGAAGCTTTCTTT
d_gene: -; j_gene: TRBJ2-1; v_gene: TRBV10-3; abundance: -; CDR3aa: CAISESSWVFF; CDR3nt: TGTGCCATCAGTGAGTCTAGCTGGGTGTTCTTC
d_gene: -; j_gene: TRBJ2-7; v_gene: TRBV28; abundance: few; CDR3aa: CASSYRESSYEQYF; CDR3nt: TGTGCCAGCAGTTACCGAGAGAGCTCCTACGAGCAGTACTTC
d_gene: TRBD1; j_gene: TRBJ2-7; v_gene: TRBV13; abundance: -; CDR3aa: CASSLQGATYEQYF; CDR3nt: TGTGCCAGCAGCCTCCAGGGGGCTACCTACGAGCAGTACTTC
d_gene: -; j_gene: TRBJ2-7; v_gene: TRBV19; abundance: -; CDR3aa: CASSSGGSLYEQYF; CDR3nt: TGTGCCAGTAGTTCAGGTGGCAGCCTCTACGAGCAGTACTTC
d_gene: -; j_gene: TRBJ2-3; v_gene: TRBV6-1; abundance: few; CDR3aa: CASRESGTDTQYF; CDR3nt: TGTGCCAGCAGAGAAAGCGGGACAGATACGCAGTATTTT
d_gene: -; j_gene: TRBJ1-2; v_gene: TRBV6-5; abundance: -; CDR3aa: CASRPPGEGGYTF; CDR3nt: TGTGCCAGCAGACCACCCGGGGAGGGTGGCTACACCTTC
d_gene: TRBD1; j_gene: TRBJ2-2; v_gene: TRBV28; abundance: once; CDR3aa: CASKGPNRGVNTGELFF; CDR3nt: TGTGCCAGCAAGGGGCCCAACAGGGGGGTGAACACCGGGGAGCTGTTTTTT
d_gene: TRBD2; j_gene: TRBJ2-5; v_gene: TRBV6-1; abundance: -; CDR3aa: CASSDPGLAVGETQYF; CDR3nt: TGTGCCAGCAGTGACCCTGGACTAGCGGTGGGAGAGACCCAGTACTTC
d_gene: -; j_gene: TRBJ2-3; v_gene: TRBV6-5; abundance: -; CDR3aa: CASRPPVPDTQYF; CDR3nt: TGTGCCAGCAGACCGCCGGTTCCAGATACGCAGTATTTT
d_gene: -; j_gene: TRBJ2-3; v_gene: TRBV7-2; abundance: once; CDR3aa: CASSSSGDTQYF; CDR3nt: TGTGCCAGCAGTTCGAGCGGGGATACGCAGTATTTT
d_gene: -; j_gene: TRBJ1-4; v_gene: TRBV6-5; abundance: -; CDR3aa: CASKGGLAEKLFF; CDR3nt: TGTGCCAGCAAAGGCGGCCTAGCGGAAAAACTGTTTTTT
d_gene: -; j_gene: TRBJ2-7; v_gene: TRBV27; abundance: -; CDR3aa: CASSLGAGEQYF; CDR3nt: TGTGCCAGCAGTTTGGGTGCGGGTGAGCAGTACTTC
d_gene: TRBD1; j_gene: TRBJ2-1; v_gene: TRBV6-5; abundance: -; CDR3aa: CASSYSRQGIDNEQFF; CDR3nt: TGTGCCAGCAGTTACTCCCGACAGGGAATTGACAATGAGCAGTTCTTC
d_gene: TRBD2; j_gene: TRBJ2-2; v_gene: TRBV5-1; abundance: -; CDR3aa: CASSLEASGNTGELFF; CDR3nt: TGCGCCAGCAGCTTGGAGGCTAGCGGGAACACCGGGGAGCTGTTTTTT
d_gene: TRBD2; j_gene: TRBJ2-3; v_gene: TRBV7-9; abundance: -; CDR3aa: CASNRLLAGVEGTDTQYF; CDR3nt: TGTGCCAGCAACCGCCTACTAGCGGGAGTTGAGGGGACAGATACGCAGTATTTT
d_gene: TRBD2; j_gene: TRBJ2-1; v_gene: TRBV9; abundance: -; CDR3aa: CASSVVAGGDNEQFF; CDR3nt: TGTGCCAGCAGCGTAGTAGCGGGAGGGGACAATGAGCAGTTCTTC
d_gene: TRBD2; j_gene: TRBJ2-1; v_gene: TRBV7-9; abundance: -; CDR3aa: CASSRLAGADEQFF; CDR3nt: TGTGCCAGCAGCCGACTAGCGGGAGCAGATGAGCAGTTCTTC
d_gene: TRBD1; j_gene: TRBJ1-1; v_gene: TRBV7-8; abundance: -; CDR3aa: CASSPSTGSPTREAFF; CDR3nt: TGTGCCAGCAGCCCATCGACAGGGAGTCCCACTCGGGAAGCTTTCTTT
d_gene: TRBD1; j_gene: TRBJ1-2; v_gene: TRBV18; abundance: -; CDR3aa: CASSTGGANGYTF; CDR3nt: TGTGCCAGCTCCACAGGGGGCGCGAATGGCTACACCTTC
d_gene: -; j_gene: TRBJ1-3; v_gene: TRBV7-6; abundance: -; CDR3aa: CASSQQGDAGNTIYF; CDR3nt: TGTGCCAGCAGCCAGCAGGGTGATGCTGGAAACACCATATATTTT
d_gene: -; j_gene: TRBJ1-2; v_gene: TRBV28; abundance: -; CDR3aa: CASSFSANYGYTF; CDR3nt: TGTGCCAGCAGTTTTTCAGCTAACTATGGCTACACCTTC
d_gene: TRBD1; j_gene: TRBJ2-5; v_gene: TRBV7-2; abundance: few; CDR3aa: CASSPGTGGVETQYF; CDR3nt: TGTGCCAGCAGCCCGGGGACAGGGGGTGTGGAGACCCAGTACTTC
d_gene: -; j_gene: TRBJ1-1; v_gene: TRBV4-3; abundance: -; CDR3aa: CASSQDLTGKYTEAFF; CDR3nt: TGCGCCAGCAGCCAGGACTTAACAGGGAAGTACACTGAAGCTTTCTTT
d_gene: -; j_gene: TRBJ1-2; v_gene: TRBV9; abundance: -; CDR3aa: CASSVGGGQTGGYTF; CDR3nt: TGTGCCAGCAGCGTAGGGGGTGGACAGACCGGTGGCTACACCTTC
d_gene: -; j_gene: TRBJ2-3; v_gene: TRBV9; abundance: -; CDR3aa: CASSVGGDTDTQYF; CDR3nt: TGTGCCAGCAGCGTAGGGGGGGACACAGATACGCAGTATTTT